The 31 T cell receptor beta chains below come from one sample, sequenced in a study of OX40 agonist ivuxolimab in advanced cancers. The repertoire was sequenced with immunoSEQ multiplex PCR; TCRdb's copy has only in-frame clones and lacks some. Here the sample spans around 38,000 clones, around 82% being singletons. The sample was CD4+ or CD8+ T cells sorted from blood, taken in a trial of the OX40 agonist ivuxolimab. These receptors all stem from an adult with an advanced solid tumor such as melanoma, head and neck, liver or kidney cancer.

For the CDR3, the DNA is TGTGCCAGCAGCCTGTGGGACAGGGGGTGGCCCCAGCATTTT. It yields the protein CASSLWDRGWPQHF. The V and J genes are TRBV5-6 and TRBJ1-5; 11 nucleotides agree with TRBD1. The CDR3 runs 14 residues. Germline assignment: CDR1 SGHDT and CDR2 YYEEEE. J was trimmed by 9 bases and V by 4 bases; bases with no gene match: 6.

The table lists this clone with a few counts. The chain uses TRBV18 and TRBJ1-2; maybe TRBD1 (5 bases). The CDR3 extends over 13 amino acids. The germline V gene has CDR1 KGHSH and CDR2 LQKENI. The V and J ends lost 2 bases and 7 bases respectively, with 11 bases between them. CDR3 sequence (DNA): TGTGCCAGCTCACCAGGAGGGGATGGTGGCTACACCTTC. It translates to CASSPGGDGGYTF.

The genes are TRBV5-1 and TRBJ2-7; tentatively, D is TRBD1 or TRBD2 (5 bases each). Germline V gene lookup returns CDR1 SGHRS and CDR2 YFSETQ. The CDR3 is 14 amino acids. The V end was cut by 4 bases, the J end by 7 bases, with 18 bases between. CDR3 amino acids: CASSMDGATGEQYF. For the CDR3, the DNA is TGCGCCAGCAGCATGGACGGGGCAACGGGGGAGCAGTACTTC.

This chain connects TRBV5-4 to TRBJ2-7; D is perhaps TRBD1 or TRBD2 (5 bases each). Trimming removed 4 bases from V and 4 bases from J, with 15 bases in between. The germline CDR1 and CDR2 sequences are SGHNT and YYREEE (reference sequence). The CDR3 has 14 amino acids. The CDR3 loop reads CASSPWGTLYEQYF. The CDR3 DNA follows: TGTGCCAGCAGCCCTTGGGGGACCTTATACGAGCAGTACTTC.

The CDR3 bases are TGTGCCAGCAGCTGGCAGGGGGCTGGTACTGAAGCTTTCTTT. Its protein is CASSWQGAGTEAFF. The V and J genes are TRBV5-5 and TRBJ1-1; 8 bases map to TRBD1. With 3 bases clipped from V and 5 bases from J, the junction kept 6 bases outside the gene matches. CDR1 and CDR2 from the germline V gene are SGHKS and YYEKEE (reference sequence). The CDR3 extends over 14 amino acids.

In this sample, this clone turned up once. The rearrangement uses TRBV7-2 and TRBJ2-5, with D perhaps being TRBD1 or TRBD2 (5 bases each). Looked up from germline, CDR1 is SGHTA and CDR2 is FQGNSA. Trimming removed 5 bases from V and 3 bases from J, with 16 bases in between. This CDR3 comprises 15 residues. The CDR3 region has the DNA TGTGCCAGCAGCCCAGGGTTTCGAGGGGAAGAGACCCAGTACTTC. Translation: CASSPGFRGEETQYF.

J is TRBJ2-1 and V is TRBV19; TRBD2 might be the D (6 bases). Germline CDR1 reads LNHDA; CDR2 reads SQIVND (reference sequence). The CDR3 is 16 amino acids. The ends were cut back, 6 bases at V and 5 bases at J, with 20 bases in the middle. In nucleotides, the CDR3 is TGTGCCAGTAGCAGCCCCAGGCTAGCGTACGACAATGAGCAGTTCTTC. Protein: CASSSPRLAYDNEQFF.

This clone was seen a handful of times. This rearrangement joins TRBV29-1 to TRBJ1-1; D is unresolved. The length of the CDR3 is 13 residues. The V end was cut by 1 base, the J end by 5 bases, with 11 bases between. Germline loops: CDR1 SQVTM, CDR2 ANQGSEA. The CDR3 spells CSVEGARKTEAFF. The CDR3 DNA sequence: TGCAGCGTTGAAGGGGCGCGGAAGACTGAAGCTTTCTTT.

This clone was observed a single time. The chain has TRBV7-2 and TRBJ2-3; TRBD2 aligns across 14 bases. With 6 bases clipped from V and 5 bases from J, the junction kept 7 bases outside the gene matches. The length of the CDR3 is 16 residues. Germline loops: CDR1 SGHTA, CDR2 FQGNSA. CDR3 DNA: TGTGCCAGCAGTCGCGGGACTAGCGGGAGTTTAGATACGCAGTATTTT. Amino acids: CASSRGTSGSLDTQYF.

The chain carries TRBV5-4 and TRBJ1-1; D is perhaps TRBD1 (6 bases). V was shortened by 1 base and J by 8 bases, with 12 bases between the two germline ends. Germline V lookup: CDR1 SGHNT, CDR2 YYREEE (reference sequence). The CDR3 sequence is 13 residues long. CDR3 in amino acids: CASSLMGGSEAFF. Written as DNA, the CDR3 is TGTGCCAGCAGCTTGATGGGGGGCTCCGAAGCTTTCTTT. Full variable domain (remainder filled in from reference TRBV5-4 and TRBJ1-1): ETGVTQSPTHLIKTRGQQVTLRCSSQSGHNTVSWYQQALGQGPQFIFQYYREEENGRGNFPPRFSGLQFPNYSSELNVNALELDDSALYLCASSLMGGSEAFFGQGTRLTVV.

The chain carries TRBV15 and TRBJ2-7; no firm D call. The CDR3 consists of 15 residues. The germline V gene encodes CDR1 LNHNV and CDR2 YYDKDF (reference sequence). V lost 0 bases and J 9 bases, leaving 18 bases between the germline ends. The DNA for the CDR3 is TGTGCCACCAGCAGAGATATAGGCCCGGGTCTCGGGCAGTACTTC. Translated, it gives CATSRDIGPGLGQYF.

The chain couples TRBV7-9 to TRBJ2-5; TRBD2 might be the D (6 bases). V gave up 4 bases and J gave up 5 bases, with 11 bases separating them. The germline gives CDR1 SEHNR, CDR2 FQNEAQ (reference sequence). The CDR3 totals 13 residues. The CDR3, as DNA: TGTGCCAGCAGCTCCGGGAGATCGGAGACCCAGTACTTC. This encodes CASSSGRSETQYF.

The chain combines TRBV10-3 with TRBJ1-1, with a possible D match to TRBD1 (6 bases). Trimming removed 8 bases from V and 3 bases from J, with 16 bases in between. Per the germline V gene, CDR1 is ENHRY and CDR2 is SYGVKD. The CDR3 covers 14 residues. The CDR3 loop is CAIGTGLTDTEAFF. In DNA form, the CDR3 reads TGTGCCATCGGTACAGGGTTGACGGACACTGAAGCTTTCTTT.

The rearrangement joins TRBV30 to TRBJ2-3, with a possible D match to TRBD1 (5 bases). CDR1 and CDR2 (germline): GTSNPN, SVGIG (reference sequence). Trimming took 8 bases from V and 3 from J, leaving 15 bases between them. The CDR3 consists of 13 residues. The chain's CDR3 is CAVIGAVTDTQYF. CDR3 coding DNA: TGTGCCGTAATAGGGGCCGTGACAGATACGCAGTATTTT.

The V gene is TRBV7-2, the J gene TRBJ2-2; D ambiguous. Germline V CDR1 and CDR2: SGHTA, FQGNSA. Trimming removed 1 base from V and 7 bases from J, with 7 bases in between. The CDR3 has 13 amino acids. The CDR3: CASSLVDGGELFF. Here the CDR3 DNA reads TGTGCCAGCAGCTTAGTGGACGGCGGGGAGCTGTTTTTT.

The chain recombines TRBV7-8 with TRBJ2-3; no clear D. This CDR3 region has 14 residues. The germline V and J ends were trimmed by 3 bases and 2 bases, with 9 bases remaining between them. From germline, CDR1 is SGHVS and CDR2 FQNEAQ. CDR3 sequence reads: CASSLRQDTDTQYF. The CDR3 DNA is TGTGCCAGCAGCTTGCGGCAGGACACAGATACGCAGTATTTT.

The genes are TRBV5-1 and TRBJ2-1, with a weak D call TRBD2 (6 bases). The germline gives CDR1 SGHRS, CDR2 YFSETQ. The CDR3 length is 14 residues. V gave up 5 bases and J gave up 8 bases, with 17 bases separating them. CDR3 residues: CASSRTGSGDEQFF. CDR3 nucleotide sequence: TGCGCCAGCAGTCGAACCGGGAGCGGAGATGAGCAGTTCTTC. Looking up the rest from reference TRBV5-1 and TRBJ2-1 gives the full variable domain: KAGVTQTPRYLIKTRGQQVTLSCSPISGHRSVSWYQQTPGQGLQFLFEYFSETQRNKGNFPGRFSGRQFSNSRSEMNVSTLELGDSALYLCASSRTGSGDEQFFGPGTRLTVL.

The chain uses TRBV12-5 and TRBJ2-5, with 15 bases identical to TRBD2. CDR3 length equals 19 residues. The V gene's germline CDR1 is LGHNT and CDR2 FRNRAP. J lost 5 bases, V lost 4 bases, and 14 bases had no gene match. CDR3 nucleotide sequence: TGTGCTAGTGGTTCTACAGGACTAGCGGGAGGGAGTTTACGTGAGACCCAGTACTTC. As protein: CASGSTGLAGGSLRETQYF. The complete variable domain, with remaining parts taken from reference TRBV12-5 and TRBJ2-5, reads DARVTQTPRHKVTEMGQEVTMRCQPILGHNTVFWYRQTMMQGLELLAYFRNRAPLDDSGMPKDRFSAEMPDATLATLKIQPSEPRDSAVYFCASGSTGLAGGSLRETQYFGPGTRLLVL.

This clone was counted only a few times. The V call is TRBV4-1, the J call TRBJ1-2; D is unclear. From germline, CDR1 is MGHRA and CDR2 YSYEKL. This CDR3 spans 12 amino acids. V lost 4 bases and J lost 5, with 8 bases in between. CDR3: CASSPSGYGYTF. The CDR3 region has the DNA TGCGCCAGCAGCCCCTCTGGATATGGCTACACCTTC.

The chain recombines TRBV30 with TRBJ1-5, with a tentative D call TRBD1 (6 bases). Germline V gene data show CDR1 as GTSNPN and CDR2 as SVGIG (reference sequence). The CDR3 length is 13 residues. The ends were cut back, 7 bases at V and 2 bases at J, with 12 bases in the middle. CDR3 protein: CAFNPGGNQPQHF. The CDR3 DNA reads TGTGCCTTCAATCCAGGGGGCAATCAGCCCCAGCATTTT.

The chain combines TRBV19 with TRBJ1-4; 7 bases agree with TRBD1. V lost 6 bases and J lost 7; bases outside the gene matches: 11. In germline, CDR1 is LNHDA, CDR2 SQIVND (reference sequence). The CDR3 covers 15 residues. The chain's CDR3 is CASSSYGTEGEKLFF. DNA for the CDR3: TGTGCCAGTAGCAGTTACGGGACAGAGGGTGAAAAACTGTTTTTT.

The rearrangement links TRBV4-3 to TRBJ2-3, with 15 nucleotides matching TRBD2. The CDR3 consists of 16 residues. V lost 3 bases to trimming and J lost 5 bases; unmatched junction nucleotides: 3. Germline assignment: CDR1 LGHNA and CDR2 YSLEER. The CDR3 protein is CASSHPGLAGGDTQYF. The CDR3 DNA sequence: TGCGCCAGCAGCCACCCGGGACTAGCGGGAGGAGATACGCAGTATTTT.

Only a few counts were recorded for this clone. The chain uses TRBV5-1 and TRBJ1-1; maybe TRBD1 (6 bases). The CDR3 has 15 residues. The germline V gene has CDR1 SGHRS and CDR2 YFSETQ. Trimming removed 0 bases at V and 7 bases at J, with 16 bases between. CDR3 DNA sequence: TGCGCCAGCAGCTTGGACCTTCGGGGGCTTGGTGAAGCTTTCTTT. Protein: CASSLDLRGLGEAFF.

The chain recombines TRBV7-4 with TRBJ2-7, with D maybe TRBD2 (6 bases). The CDR3 has 17 residues. V was shortened by 1 base and J by 2 bases, with 18 bases between the two germline ends. Germline V lookup: CDR1 SGHVT, CDR2 SQSDAQ. The CDR3 nucleotides are TGTGCCAGCAGCTTAGAGGTGTTCGCGGGGTTACCCTACGAGCAGTACTTC. Translated, it gives CASSLEVFAGLPYEQYF. The variable domain in full, completed from reference TRBV7-4 and TRBJ2-7, reads GAGVSQSPRYKVAKRGRDVALRCDSISGHVTLYWYRQTLGQGSEVLTYSQSDAQRDKSGRPSGRFSAERPERSVSTLKIQRTEQGDSAVYLCASSLEVFAGLPYEQYFGPGTRLTVT.

This clone has a handful of counts. The chain has TRBV19 and TRBJ1-4; 7 bases are shared with TRBD1. V shed 5 bases, J shed 4 bases, and the junction held 10 bases outside the gene matches. CDR3 length: 16 amino acids. The germline V gene has CDR1 LNHDA and CDR2 SQIVND (reference sequence). The CDR3 DNA reads TGTGCCAGTAGTTGGGGGACCGGGACAGATAATGAAAAACTGTTTTTT. This translates into CASSWGTGTDNEKLFF.

V is TRBV14 and J is TRBJ1-6; D is unresolved. With 3 bases removed from V and 14 bases from J, the gap between germline ends came to 8 bases. The CDR3 spans 11 residues. The germline V gene has CDR1 SGHDN and CDR2 FVKESK. The CDR3 loop is CASSQLSTLHF. For the CDR3, the DNA is TGTGCCAGCAGCCAGCTATCGACCCTCCACTTT.

V gene TRBV4-3 combines with J gene TRBJ2-3; 11 positions match TRBD2. V lost 4 bases to trimming and J lost 6 bases; unmatched junction nucleotides: 6. This CDR3 comprises 15 residues. Germline loops: CDR1 LGHNA, CDR2 YSLEER. The CDR3 region is CASSPLAGGPDTQYF. In nucleotides, the CDR3 is TGCGCCAGCAGCCCATTAGCGGGAGGGCCGGATACGCAGTATTTT.

This clone was detected a few times. V is TRBV2 and J is TRBJ2-7; D is perhaps TRBD1 (6 bases). The V gene's germline CDR1 is SNHLY and CDR2 FYNNEI. Deletions cut 7 bases from V and 3 bases from J, with 16 bases between. The CDR3 extends over 14 amino acids. The CDR3 here is CASKPGELNYEQYF. The DNA for the CDR3 is TGTGCCAGCAAACCAGGGGAGCTCAACTACGAGCAGTACTTC.

The genes are TRBV5-1 and TRBJ2-3; D is unresolved. V lost 4 bases and J lost 2, with 14 bases in between. CDR3 length: 15 amino acids. Looked up from germline, CDR1 is SGHRS and CDR2 is YFSETQ. CDR3 protein: CASSARTGNTDTQYF. Here the CDR3 DNA reads TGCGCCAGCAGCGCCCGGACGGGTAACACAGATACGCAGTATTTT. The full variable domain, with the rest looked up from reference TRBV5-1 and TRBJ2-3, is KAGVTQTPRYLIKTRGQQVTLSCSPISGHRSVSWYQQTPGQGLQFLFEYFSETQRNKGNFPGRFSGRQFSNSRSEMNVSTLELGDSALYLCASSARTGNTDTQYFGPGTRLTVL.

This clone was detected once. The chain links TRBV7-2 to TRBJ2-5; D not resolved. The assigned J gene may be wrong: the sequence end matches TRBJ2-7 better. The CDR3 runs 14 residues. Germline V gives CDR1 SGHTA, CDR2 FQGNSA. This chain's CDR3 is CASSPGPSAIEQYF. CDR3 in DNA: TGTGCCAGCAGCCCCGGGCCCTCCGCTATCGAGCAGTACTTC.

The CDR3 nucleotides are TGTGCCAGCAGCCAATTTAGACTAGCGGGAGCCTCCTACAATGAGCAGTTCTTC. Its translation is CASSQFRLAGASYNEQFF. V and J are TRBV14 and TRBJ2-1; 12 bases map to TRBD2. This CDR3 has 18 amino acids. V shed 2 bases and J 0 bases; nucleotides not matched to a gene: 5. Germline V CDR1 and CDR2: SGHDN, FVKESK.